The 18 T cell receptor beta chains listed next were all sequenced from one sample in a study of cytomegalovirus exposure and HLA in healthy donors. Primers included in the PCR were 60 Vbeta and 13 Jbeta primers. The method was immunoSEQ multiplex PCR; TCRdb's version includes in-frame clones alone and lacks a portion of them. The repertoire holds about 140,000 clones, with roughly 80% as singletons. Input material: PBMCs. The receptors were sampled from a man younger than 35 in good health and CMV-seronegative.

The chain employs TRBV7-9 and TRBJ1-5; possibly TRBD1 for D (6 bases). This CDR3 is 19 amino acids long. Looked up from germline, CDR1 is SEHNR and CDR2 is FQNEAQ (reference sequence). Trimming cost V 4 bases and J 5 bases, with 27 bases left between them. This chain's CDR3 is CASSSAARVLGGDDQPQHF. The DNA for the CDR3 is TGTGCCAGCAGCTCGGCCGCAAGGGTGTTAGGGGGAGACGATCAGCCCCAGCATTTT.

The chain joins TRBV9 to TRBJ2-5; TRBD1 aligns across 11 bases. The J call is doubtful: the DNA matches TRBJ2-7 better. The CDR3 runs to 15 residues. Germline lookup yields CDR1 SGDLS and CDR2 YYNGEE. CDR3 sequence (DNA): TGTGCCAGCAGCGGGGGACAGGGGGTAGGCTACGAGCAGTACTTC. Residues: CASSGGQGVGYEQYF.

The chain has TRBV6-5 and TRBJ2-3, with D possibly being TRBD2 (6 bases). V was shortened by 6 bases and J by 3 bases, with 16 bases between the two germline ends. Germline V gives CDR1 MNHEY, CDR2 SVGAGI. This CDR3 has 15 residues. Written as DNA, the CDR3 is TGTGCCAGCAGCTCGGGGGTCGATGGGACAGATACGCAGTATTTT. Its protein is CASSSGVDGTDTQYF.

V usage is TRBV7-2 and J usage is TRBJ2-1, with 9 bases matching TRBD1. The CDR3 is made up of 15 amino acids. V trimming: 8 bases; J trimming: 6 bases; junction bases outside the gene matches: 11. Germline CDR1 reads SGHTA; CDR2 reads FQGNSA. CDR3 sequence (DNA): TGTGCCAGCGGCCGTGGGACAGGGAATCCCAATGAGCAGTTCTTC. Its protein product is CASGRGTGNPNEQFF.

The chain is built from TRBV19 and TRBJ1-4, with 10 bases lining up with TRBD1. Germline-derived CDR1 and CDR2 are LNHDA and SQIVND (reference sequence). Losses at the gene ends were 6 bases for V and 4 bases for J; bases not matched to a gene: 8. The CDR3 loop spans 16 amino acids. CDR3 loop: CASRRFGQGGNEKLFF. In DNA form, the CDR3 reads TGTGCCAGTAGACGATTCGGACAGGGGGGTAATGAAAAACTGTTTTTT.

V usage is TRBV7-9 and J usage is TRBJ2-1; 10 bases are a match to TRBD2. This CDR3 spans 18 amino acids. Germline V lookup: CDR1 SEHNR, CDR2 FQNEAQ (reference sequence). J was trimmed by 2 bases and V by 1 base; bases with no gene match: 8. The CDR3 DNA sequence: TGTGCCAGCAGCTTAGGGTCTAGCGGGGGCGACACCTACAATGAGCAGTTCTTC. This codes for CASSLGSSGGDTYNEQFF.

As concerns this clone: The sample carries other DNA sequences with the same CDR3. V and J are TRBV9 and TRBJ2-7; TRBD1 matches 11 bases. J lost 3 bases, V lost 7 bases, and 0 bases had no gene match. CDR1 and CDR2 from the germline V gene are SGDLS and YYNGEE. The CDR3 sequence is 12 residues long. The CDR3 DNA is TGTGCCAGCGGGACAGGGGGCTACGAGCAGTACTTC. Protein: CASGTGGYEQYF.

This chain joins TRBV7-2 and TRBJ2-2; D unclear. Germline V CDR1 and CDR2: SGHTA, FQGNSA. Trimming removed 6 bases from V and 2 bases from J, with 7 bases in between. The CDR3 is 13 residues long. The CDR3 nucleotides are TGTGCCAGCAGGACTCATAACACCGGGGAGCTGTTTTTT. Its protein product is CASRTHNTGELFF. Full variable domain (outside the CDR3, taken from reference TRBV7-2 and TRBJ2-2): GAGVSQSPSNKVTEKGKDVELRCDPISGHTALYWYRQSLGQGLEFLIYFQGNSAPDKSGLPSDRFSAERTGGSVSTLTIQRTQQEDSAVYLCASRTHNTGELFFGEGSRLTVL.

The rearrangement uses TRBV18 and TRBJ2-1; 10 nucleotides agree with TRBD1. Trimming took 3 bases from V and 5 from J; bases not matched to a gene: 7. There are 16 residues in the CDR3. The V gene's germline CDR1 is KGHSH and CDR2 LQKENI. This CDR3 reads CASSPATGGADNEQFF. The CDR3 bases are TGTGCCAGCTCACCGGCGACAGGGGGCGCGGACAATGAGCAGTTCTTC.

V is TRBV19 and J is TRBJ2-7; 11 bases are shared with TRBD1. The J segment lost 5 bases and the V segment lost 5 bases, leaving 8 bases of the junction unmatched. Germline V gene sequence: CDR1 LNHDA, CDR2 SQIVND (reference sequence). The CDR3 has 15 residues. CDR3 amino acids: CASSVGQGAPDEQYF. CDR3 nucleotide sequence: TGTGCCAGTAGTGTCGGACAGGGGGCTCCCGACGAGCAGTACTTC.

V gene TRBV29-1 combines with J gene TRBJ2-3; TRBD2 agrees at 8 bases. The CDR3 contains 17 residues. Germline V gene sequence: CDR1 SQVTM, CDR2 ANQGSEA. The trim removed 0 bases at V and 7 bases at J, leaving 15 bases unmatched. The CDR3 nucleotides are TGCAGCGTTGAAGACCTCCTAGGTCGGGGGGGGTGGAATACGCAGTATTTT. Protein product: CSVEDLLGRGGWNTQYF.

This clone was picked up a small number of times. J is TRBJ1-2 and V is TRBV18; D uncertain. Trimming took off 5 bases at V and 1 base at J, with 14 bases between the two ends. Germline CDR1 reads KGHSH; CDR2 reads LQKENI. This CDR3 has 15 residues. The CDR3 nucleotides read TGTGCCAGCTCATTAGATAAGACTGATAACTATGGCTACACCTTC. This codes for CASSLDKTDNYGYTF.

This clone was seen a handful of times. The chain couples TRBV4-3 to TRBJ1-2; a possible D gene is TRBD1 (6 bases). V was trimmed by 0 bases and J by 2 bases, leaving 10 bases between them. Germline loops: CDR1 LGHNA, CDR2 YSLEER. This CDR3 comprises 15 residues. In DNA, the CDR3 is TGCGCCAGCAGCCAAGACAGGGGCCTCAACTATGGCTACACCTTC. Its protein is CASSQDRGLNYGYTF.

The chain employs TRBV5-6 and TRBJ1-3, with D possibly matching TRBD1 (5 bases). This CDR3 has 17 residues. The germline CDR1 and CDR2 sequences are SGHDT and YYEEEE. V was pared by 2 bases and J by 2 bases, with 17 bases between. The CDR3 loop reads CASSFYTAGQAGNTIYF. The CDR3 DNA reads as TGTGCCAGCAGCTTCTATACGGCAGGGCAGGCTGGAAACACCATATATTTT. The full variable domain, rest sourced from reference TRBV5-6 and TRBJ1-3, is DAGVTQSPTHLIKTRGQQVTLRCSPKSGHDTVSWYQQALGQGPQFIFQYYEEEERQRGNFPDRFSGHQFPNYSSELNVNALLLGDSALYLCASSFYTAGQAGNTIYFGEGSWLTVV.

This clone has a handful of counts. The chain combines TRBV7-9 with TRBJ2-3; tentatively, D is TRBD1 (5 bases). With 5 bases removed from V and 2 bases from J, the gap between germline ends came to 11 bases. CDR3 size: 14 residues. From germline, CDR1 is SEHNR and CDR2 FQNEAQ (reference sequence). CDR3 residues: CASSGKDNTDTQYF. CDR3 bases: TGTGCCAGCAGCGGGAAGGACAACACAGATACGCAGTATTTT.

V gene TRBV6-4 combines with J gene TRBJ1-3; D is undetermined. Germline CDR1 MRHNA, CDR2 SNTAGT. Trimming stripped 0 bases from V and 3 bases from J, with 9 bases between. This CDR3 spans 15 amino acids. CDR3 region: CASSDSSGIGNTIYF. CDR3 sequence (DNA): TGTGCCAGCAGTGACTCGTCAGGAATTGGAAACACCATATATTTT.

To note about this clone: Other DNA sequences in this specimen translate into the identical CDR3. V gene TRBV7-2 combines with J gene TRBJ1-1; no definite D call. The CDR3 totals 13 residues. Germline CDR1 SGHTA, CDR2 FQGNSA. The ends were cut back, 1 base at V and 2 bases at J, with 5 bases in the middle. The chain's CDR3 is CASSLDRNTEAFF. The CDR3 DNA reads TGTGCCAGCAGCTTAGATCGTAACACTGAAGCTTTCTTT.

This clone occurred once. The CDR3 DNA reads TGTGCCAGCAGCCATGGGACAGGTGATTACTATGGCTACACCTTC. Protein sequence: CASSHGTGDYYGYTF. The chain combines TRBV4-2 with TRBJ1-2, with 8 bases fitting TRBD1. The length of the CDR3 is 15 residues. Losses at the gene ends were 3 bases for V and 3 bases for J; bases not matched to a gene: 6. CDR1 and CDR2 from the germline V gene are LGHNA and YNFKEQ.